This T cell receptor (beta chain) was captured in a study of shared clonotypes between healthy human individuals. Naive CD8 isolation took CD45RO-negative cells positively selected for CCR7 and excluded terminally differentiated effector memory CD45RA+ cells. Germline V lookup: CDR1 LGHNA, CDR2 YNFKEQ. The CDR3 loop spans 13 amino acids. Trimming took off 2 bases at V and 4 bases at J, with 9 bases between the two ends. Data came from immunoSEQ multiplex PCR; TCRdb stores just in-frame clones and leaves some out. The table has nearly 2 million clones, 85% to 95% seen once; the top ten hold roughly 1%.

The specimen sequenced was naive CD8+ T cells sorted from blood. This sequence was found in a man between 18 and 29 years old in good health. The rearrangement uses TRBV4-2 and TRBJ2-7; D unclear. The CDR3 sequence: CASSQYTGYEQYF. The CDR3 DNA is TGTGCCAGCAGCCAATACACGGGTTACGAGCAGTACTTC.